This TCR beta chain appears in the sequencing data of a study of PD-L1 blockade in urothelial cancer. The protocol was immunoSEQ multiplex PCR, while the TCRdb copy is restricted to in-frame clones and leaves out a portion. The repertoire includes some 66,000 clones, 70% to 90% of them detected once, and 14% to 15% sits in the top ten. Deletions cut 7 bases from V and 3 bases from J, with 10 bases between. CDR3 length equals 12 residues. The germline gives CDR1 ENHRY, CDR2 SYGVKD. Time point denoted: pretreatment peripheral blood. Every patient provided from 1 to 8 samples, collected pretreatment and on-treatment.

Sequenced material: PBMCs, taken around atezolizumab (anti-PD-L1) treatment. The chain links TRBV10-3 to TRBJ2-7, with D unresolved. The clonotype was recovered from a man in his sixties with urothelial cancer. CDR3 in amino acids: CAIMETNYEQYF. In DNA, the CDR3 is TGTGCCATCATGGAGACGAACTACGAGCAGTACTTC.